Shown below are 19 T cell receptor beta chains from a single sample sequenced in a study of identical twins. TCRdb used MiXCR to reprocess the 5' RACE reads, holding one entry per CDR3 protein. This sample has hundreds of thousands of distinct CDR3 sequences, with 5.5% to 6.5% found just once. Sequenced: naive T cells sorted from blood. These receptors were taken from a man between 18 and 29 years old in good health.

Ten or more counts support this clonotype. V is TRBV12-3 or TRBV12-4 and J is TRBJ2-2; 10 bases match TRBD2. The J segment lost 6 bases and the V segment lost 5 bases, leaving 6 bases of the junction unmatched. The CDR3 contains 15 residues. Here the CDR3 reads CASSLSGRASGELFF. In DNA form, the CDR3 reads TGTGCCAGCAGTCTCAGCGGGAGGGCGTCCGGGGAGCTGTTTTTT.

This clonotype was seen at least ten times. V is TRBV6-2 or TRBV6-3 and J is TRBJ2-7; D gene uncertain. The germline V gene encodes CDR1 MNHEY and CDR2 SVGEGT. V was shortened by 2 bases and J by 6 bases, with 5 bases between the two germline ends. The CDR3 has 11 residues. This CDR3 reads CASSYTREQYF. In DNA form, the CDR3 reads TGTGCCAGCAGTTACACTCGCGAGCAGTACTTC.

V gene TRBV28 combines with J gene TRBJ2-7, with D unclear. Germline V lookup: CDR1 MDHEN, CDR2 SYDVKM. V lost 5 bases and J lost 4, with 9 bases in between. This CDR3 has 12 amino acids. The CDR3, as DNA: TGTGCCAGCAGTACCACTTTGTACGAGCAGTACTTC. Translating it yields CASSTTLYEQYF.

A few counts support this clonotype. The rearrangement links TRBV3-1 to TRBJ2-7; D is possibly TRBD1 (6 bases). Trimming stripped 1 base from V and 2 bases from J, with 12 bases between. The CDR3 is made up of 15 amino acids. Germline-derived CDR1 and CDR2 are LGHDT and YNNKEL (reference sequence). CDR3 protein: CASSQGGQLAYEQYF. The DNA for the CDR3 is TGTGCCAGCAGCCAAGGAGGACAGCTCGCCTACGAGCAGTACTTC.

This clonotype was detected ten times or more. The chain joins TRBV20-1 to TRBJ2-3; D call uncertain. From germline, CDR1 is DFQATT and CDR2 SNEGSKA (reference sequence). This CDR3 spans 12 amino acids. V lost 3 bases to trimming and J lost 1 base, with 5 bases between them. CDR3 residues: CSASLGTDTQYF. CDR3 bases: TGCAGTGCTAGTCTGGGCACAGATACGCAGTATTTT.

The rearrangement joins TRBV6-5 to TRBJ1-2; TRBD1 is a possible D gene (5 bases). CDR3 length equals 16 residues. Trimming left V 2 bases short and J 0 bases short, with 13 bases between. CDR1 is MNHEY, CDR2 SVGAGI, per germline. CDR3 bases: TGTGCCAGCAGTTACGAACAGGAGCTTTCTAACTATGGCTACACCTTC. Amino acids: CASSYEQELSNYGYTF.

This clonotype was detected ten times or more. V is TRBV9 and J is TRBJ2-7; no clear D. V was trimmed by 0 bases and J by 7 bases, leaving 14 bases between them. Germline V gene sequence: CDR1 SGDLS, CDR2 YYNGEE. This CDR3 contains 14 residues. CDR3 coding DNA: TGTGCCAGCAGCGTAGACTTTACCGCTTGGGAGCAGTACTTC. It codes for CASSVDFTAWEQYF.

This clonotype showed up many times. V is TRBV15 and J is TRBJ1-1; a weak D match, TRBD1 (5 bases). V lost 1 base to trimming and J lost 4 bases, with 7 bases between them. This CDR3 comprises 13 residues. Germline V gene data show CDR1 as LNHNV and CDR2 as YYDKDF (reference sequence). The CDR3 DNA reads as TGTGCCACCAGCAGAGCCGGGGGCACTGAAGCTTTCTTT. Protein sequence: CATSRAGGTEAFF.

The V call is TRBV5-1, the J call TRBJ2-5; D is ambiguous. Germline CDR1 reads SGHRS; CDR2 reads YFSETQ. The CDR3 is 13 residues long. Trimming took off 1 base at V and 3 bases at J, with 7 bases between the two ends. CDR3 sequence (DNA): TGCGCCAGCAGCTTGCTTATGGAAGAGACCCAGTACTTC. This gives the protein CASSLLMEETQYF.

The table lists this clonotype with a few counts. J is TRBJ2-7 and V is TRBV7-6; D remains ambiguous. V gave up 3 bases and J gave up 1 base, with 13 bases separating them. CDR3 length: 15 amino acids. The V gene's germline CDR1 is SGHVS and CDR2 FNYEAQ. The CDR3 protein is CASSFRPEVSYEQYV. The CDR3 DNA follows: TGTGCCAGCAGCTTCAGGCCAGAAGTATCCTACGAGCAGTACGTC.

The CDR3 protein is CASSPSQGAGNQPQHF. The CDR3 DNA follows: TGTGCCAGCAGCCCTTCTCAGGGGGCCGGTAATCAGCCCCAGCATTTT. The rearrangement joins TRBV3-1 to TRBJ1-5, with TRBD1 matching over 8 bases. J gave up 4 bases and V 4 bases, and 9 bases lay outside the gene matches. The CDR3 has 16 residues. Germline values: CDR1 LGHDT, CDR2 YNNKEL (reference sequence).

The genes are TRBV5-6 and TRBJ2-4; 8 bases agree with TRBD1. Losses at the gene ends were 4 bases for V and 5 bases for J; bases not matched to a gene: 5. Looked up from germline, CDR1 is SGHDT and CDR2 is YYEEEE. The CDR3 is 14 amino acids. CDR3 DNA sequence: TGTGCCAGCAGCCGGAGGACAGGGCAAAACATTCAGTACTTC. Residues: CASSRRTGQNIQYF. The full variable domain, its missing parts supplied by reference TRBV5-6 and TRBJ2-4, is DAGVTQSPTHLIKTRGQQVTLRCSPKSGHDTVSWYQQALGQGPQFIFQYYEEEERQRGNFPDRFSGHQFPNYSSELNVNALLLGDSALYLCASSRRTGQNIQYFGAGTRLSVL.

This clonotype was found a few times. The chain combines TRBV11-3 with TRBJ2-5; 9 nucleotides line up with TRBD1. Germline values: CDR1 SGHNT, CDR2 YENEEA. The CDR3 spans 15 residues. The V gene end was trimmed by 6 bases and the J gene end by 2 bases; junction bases not matched to a gene: 7. The DNA of the CDR3 is TGTGCCAGCAGTAAAAGACAGGGGGGGCAAGAGACCCAGTACTTC. It yields the protein CASSKRQGGQETQYF.

This clonotype was counted only a few times. The V call is TRBV7-2, the J call TRBJ1-5; D call uncertain. Trimming pared 5 bases from V and 0 bases from J, leaving 11 bases between. This CDR3 region has 15 residues. Germline lookup yields CDR1 SGHTA and CDR2 FQGNSA. Here the CDR3 reads CASSPRAPSNQPQHF. The CDR3 coding sequence is TGTGCCAGCAGCCCCCGGGCACCTAGCAATCAGCCCCAGCATTTT.

V usage is TRBV7-2 and J usage is TRBJ1-1; D remains ambiguous. CDR1 is SGHTA, CDR2 FQGNSA, per germline. This CDR3 has 13 amino acids. Trimming left V 5 bases short and J 2 bases short, with 9 bases between. The DNA for the CDR3 is TGTGCCAGCAGCAAAGTCAGAAACACTGAAGCTTTCTTT. Encoded protein: CASSKVRNTEAFF.

This clonotype has at least ten counts. The V gene is TRBV20-1, the J gene TRBJ2-5; D is perhaps TRBD1 (6 bases). Germline-derived CDR1 and CDR2 are DFQATT and SNEGSKA (reference sequence). The ends were cut back, 3 bases at V and 5 bases at J, with 13 bases in the middle. This CDR3 comprises 13 residues. The CDR3: CSASRQVGETQYF. In DNA, the CDR3 is TGCAGTGCTAGCCGACAGGTTGGGGAGACCCAGTACTTC.

This clonotype was detected only a few times. The chain links TRBV6-2 or TRBV6-3 to TRBJ2-1; 14 bases agree with TRBD2. The J segment lost 8 bases and the V segment lost 7 bases, leaving 13 bases of the junction unmatched. Germline V gene sequence: CDR1 MNHEY, CDR2 SVGEGT. CDR3 length equals 17 residues. CDR3 amino acids: CASTEGLAGARFDEQFF. CDR3 nucleotides: TGTGCCAGCACCGAGGGACTAGCGGGAGCAAGGTTCGATGAGCAGTTCTTC.

V and J are TRBV3-1 and TRBJ2-1; tentative D call: TRBD1 (6 bases). The CDR3 extends over 13 amino acids. Trimming stripped 0 bases from V and 12 bases from J, with 12 bases between. CDR1 is LGHDT, CDR2 YNNKEL, per germline (reference sequence). The CDR3 region is CASSQDVGTPQFF. CDR3 nucleotides: TGTGCCAGCAGCCAAGATGTGGGGACACCGCAGTTCTTC.

The gene calls are TRBV19 and TRBJ2-3; maybe TRBD2 (5 bases). Germline V gene lookup returns CDR1 LNHDA and CDR2 SQIVND (reference sequence). The CDR3 sequence is 15 residues long. Trimming removed 5 bases from V and 2 bases from J, with 14 bases in between. The CDR3: CASSFPSGFTDTQYF. The CDR3 DNA reads TGTGCCAGTAGTTTCCCTTCGGGGTTCACAGATACGCAGTATTTT.